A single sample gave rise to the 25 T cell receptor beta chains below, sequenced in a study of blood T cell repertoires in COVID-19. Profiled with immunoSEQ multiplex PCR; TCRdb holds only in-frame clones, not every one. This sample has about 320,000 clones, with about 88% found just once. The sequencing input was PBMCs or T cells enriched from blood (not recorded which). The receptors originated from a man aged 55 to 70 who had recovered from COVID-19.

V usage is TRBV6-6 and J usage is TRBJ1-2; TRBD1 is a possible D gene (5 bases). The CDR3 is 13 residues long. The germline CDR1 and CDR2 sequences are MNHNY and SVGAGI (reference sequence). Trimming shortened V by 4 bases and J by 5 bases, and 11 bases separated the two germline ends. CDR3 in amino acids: CASSSGGRYGYTF. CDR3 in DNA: TGTGCCAGCAGTTCCGGGGGGAGGTATGGCTACACCTTC.

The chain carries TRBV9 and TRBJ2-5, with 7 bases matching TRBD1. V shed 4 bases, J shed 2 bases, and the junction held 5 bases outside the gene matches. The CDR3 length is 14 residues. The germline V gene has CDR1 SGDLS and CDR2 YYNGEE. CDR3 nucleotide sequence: TGTGCCAGCAGCAAACAGGGGTGGCAAGAGACCCAGTACTTC. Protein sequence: CASSKQGWQETQYF.

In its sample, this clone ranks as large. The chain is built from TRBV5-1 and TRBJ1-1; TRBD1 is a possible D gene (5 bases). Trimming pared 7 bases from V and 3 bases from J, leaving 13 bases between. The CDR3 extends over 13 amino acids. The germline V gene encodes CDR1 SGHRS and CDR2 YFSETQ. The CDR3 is CASQPAGYTEAFF. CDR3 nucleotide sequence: TGCGCCAGCCAGCCGGCAGGGTACACTGAAGCTTTCTTT.

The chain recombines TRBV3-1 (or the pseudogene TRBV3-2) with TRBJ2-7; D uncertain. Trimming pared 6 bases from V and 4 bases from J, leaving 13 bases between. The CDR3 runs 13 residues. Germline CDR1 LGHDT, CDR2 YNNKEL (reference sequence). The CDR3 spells CASSQNSGYEQYF. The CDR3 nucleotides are TGTGCCAGCAGTCAAAACTCAGGTTACGAGCAGTACTTC.

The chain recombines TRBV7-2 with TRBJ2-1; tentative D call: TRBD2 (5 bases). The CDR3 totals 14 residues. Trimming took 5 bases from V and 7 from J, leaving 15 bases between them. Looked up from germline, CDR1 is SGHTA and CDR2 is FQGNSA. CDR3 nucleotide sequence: TGTGCCAGCAGCCCGCCGGACTTCACTAATGAGCAGTTCTTC. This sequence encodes CASSPPDFTNEQFF.

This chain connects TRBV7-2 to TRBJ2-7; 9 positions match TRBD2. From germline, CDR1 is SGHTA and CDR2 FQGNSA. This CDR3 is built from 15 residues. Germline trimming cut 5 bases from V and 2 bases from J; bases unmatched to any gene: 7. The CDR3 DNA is TGTGCCAGCAGCCAAAGCGGGGGGCTCACCTACGAGCAGTACTTC. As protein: CASSQSGGLTYEQYF.

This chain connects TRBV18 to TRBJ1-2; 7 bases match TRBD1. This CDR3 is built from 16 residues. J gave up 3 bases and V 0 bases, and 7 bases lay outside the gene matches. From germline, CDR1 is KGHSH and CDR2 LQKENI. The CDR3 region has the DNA TGTGCCAGCTCACCACCCGAGGGGGCCGGATACTATGGCTACACCTTC. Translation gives CASSPPEGAGYYGYTF. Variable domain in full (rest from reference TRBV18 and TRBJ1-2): NAGVMQNPRHLVRRRGQEARLRCSPMKGHSHVYWYRQLPEEGLKFMVYLQKENIIDESGMPKERFSAEFPKEGPSILRIQQVVRGDSAAYFCASSPPEGAGYYGYTFGSGTRLTVV.

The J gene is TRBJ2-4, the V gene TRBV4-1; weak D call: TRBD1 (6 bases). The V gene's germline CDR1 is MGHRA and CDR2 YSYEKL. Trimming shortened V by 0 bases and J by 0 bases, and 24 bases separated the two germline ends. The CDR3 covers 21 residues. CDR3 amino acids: CASSQEKSLGMGAAAKNIQYF. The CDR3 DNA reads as TGCGCCAGCAGCCAAGAAAAAAGTCTAGGCATGGGGGCCGCAGCCAAAAACATTCAGTACTTC.

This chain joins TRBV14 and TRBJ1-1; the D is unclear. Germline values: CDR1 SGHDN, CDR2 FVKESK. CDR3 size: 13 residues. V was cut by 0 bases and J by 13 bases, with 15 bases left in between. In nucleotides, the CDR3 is TGTGCCAGCAGCCAAGATTTCGGGGAGGTGGTTTTCTTT. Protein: CASSQDFGEVVFF.

CDR3 in amino acids: CASSFGQGDYGYTF. The CDR3 DNA follows: TGTGCCAGCAGTTTTGGGCAGGGGGACTATGGCTACACCTTC. This chain links TRBV27 with TRBJ1-2; 7 nucleotides match TRBD1. This CDR3 comprises 14 residues. With 3 bases clipped from V and 3 bases from J, the junction kept 4 bases outside the gene matches. Per the germline V gene, CDR1 is MNHEY and CDR2 is SMNVEV (reference sequence).

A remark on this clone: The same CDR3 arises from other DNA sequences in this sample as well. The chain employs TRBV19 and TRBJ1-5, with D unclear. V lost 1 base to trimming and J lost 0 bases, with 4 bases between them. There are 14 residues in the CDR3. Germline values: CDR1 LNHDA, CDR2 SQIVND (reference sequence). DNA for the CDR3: TGTGCCAGTAGTATAGGAGGTAGCAATCAGCCCCAGCATTTT. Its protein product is CASSIGGSNQPQHF.

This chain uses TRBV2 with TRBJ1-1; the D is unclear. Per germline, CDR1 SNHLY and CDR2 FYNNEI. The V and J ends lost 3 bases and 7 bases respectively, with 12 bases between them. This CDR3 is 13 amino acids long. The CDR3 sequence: CASSEGFVFEAFF. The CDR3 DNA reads TGTGCCAGCAGTGAGGGCTTTGTCTTTGAAGCTTTCTTT.

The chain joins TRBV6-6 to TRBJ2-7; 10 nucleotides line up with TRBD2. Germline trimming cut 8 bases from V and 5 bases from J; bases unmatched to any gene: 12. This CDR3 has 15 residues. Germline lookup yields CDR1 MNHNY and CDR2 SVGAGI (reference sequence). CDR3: CASVSGGAYTNEQYF. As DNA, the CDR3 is TGTGCCAGCGTCAGCGGGGGGGCTTATACGAACGAGCAGTACTTC.

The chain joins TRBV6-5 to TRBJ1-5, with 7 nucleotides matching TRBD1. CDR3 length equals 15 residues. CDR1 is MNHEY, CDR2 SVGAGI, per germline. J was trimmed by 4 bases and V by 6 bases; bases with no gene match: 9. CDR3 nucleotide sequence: TGTGCCAGCAGAGAGGGGGCCGGTTCTAATCAGCCCCAGCATTTT. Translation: CASREGAGSNQPQHF.

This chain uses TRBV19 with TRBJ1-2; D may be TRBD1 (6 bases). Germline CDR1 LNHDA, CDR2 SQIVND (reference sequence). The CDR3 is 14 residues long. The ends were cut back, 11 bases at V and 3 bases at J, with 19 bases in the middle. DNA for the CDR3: TGTGCCTCTATCAGCGGGGGGGCAGACTATGGCTACACCTTC. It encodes CASISGGADYGYTF.

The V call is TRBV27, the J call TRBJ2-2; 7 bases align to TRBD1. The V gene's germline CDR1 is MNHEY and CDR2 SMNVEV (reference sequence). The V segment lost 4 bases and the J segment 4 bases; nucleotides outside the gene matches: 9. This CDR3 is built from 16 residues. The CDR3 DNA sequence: TGTGCCAGCAGTTACCCCGGGAAGGGGGCCACCGGGGAGCTGTTTTTT. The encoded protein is CASSYPGKGATGELFF.

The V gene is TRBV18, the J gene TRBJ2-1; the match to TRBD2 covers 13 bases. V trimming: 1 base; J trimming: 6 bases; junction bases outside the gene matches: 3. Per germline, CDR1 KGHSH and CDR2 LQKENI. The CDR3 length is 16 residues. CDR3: CASSPRRTSGSNEQFF. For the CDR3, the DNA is TGTGCCAGCTCACCACGCCGGACTAGCGGGAGCAATGAGCAGTTCTTC.

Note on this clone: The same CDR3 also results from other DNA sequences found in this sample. CDR3 protein: CSVNRGGTEAFF. The CDR3 DNA sequence: TGCAGCGTGAACAGGGGAGGCACTGAAGCTTTCTTT. The chain employs TRBV29-1 and TRBJ1-1, with 7 positions matching TRBD1. Trimming at V came to 6 bases and at J to 4 bases, leaving 5 bases not matched to a gene. CDR3 length equals 12 residues. Germline loops: CDR1 SQVTM, CDR2 ANQGSEA.

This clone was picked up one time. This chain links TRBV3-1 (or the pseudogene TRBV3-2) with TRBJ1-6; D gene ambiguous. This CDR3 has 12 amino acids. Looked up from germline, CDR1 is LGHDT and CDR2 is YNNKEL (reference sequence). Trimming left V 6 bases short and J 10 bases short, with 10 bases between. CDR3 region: CASRDLRSPLHF. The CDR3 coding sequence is TGTGCCAGCAGAGACCTCAGGTCACCCCTCCACTTT.

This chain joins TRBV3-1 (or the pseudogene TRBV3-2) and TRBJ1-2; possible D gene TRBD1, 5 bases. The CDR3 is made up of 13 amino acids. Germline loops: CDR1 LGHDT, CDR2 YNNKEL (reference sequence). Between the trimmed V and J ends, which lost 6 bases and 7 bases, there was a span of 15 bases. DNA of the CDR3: TGTGCCAGCAGGGCCGGGGGTTTCGGTGGCTACACCTTC. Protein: CASRAGGFGGYTF.

The CDR3 here is CASSQRQGGNTEAFF. For the CDR3, the DNA is TGCGCCAGCAGCCAAAGACAGGGTGGTAACACTGAAGCTTTCTTT. This chain connects TRBV4-3 to TRBJ1-1; 7 bases agree with TRBD1. This CDR3 spans 15 amino acids. After removal of 2 bases from V and 2 bases from J, the junction contained 5 bases not matched to a gene. Looked up from germline, CDR1 is LGHNA and CDR2 is YSLEER.

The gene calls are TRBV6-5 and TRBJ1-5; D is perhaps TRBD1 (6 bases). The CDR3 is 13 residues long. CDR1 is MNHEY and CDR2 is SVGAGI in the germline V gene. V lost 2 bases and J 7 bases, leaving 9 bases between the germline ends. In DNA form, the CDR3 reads TGTGCCAGCAGTTACCAGGGGTTGCAGCCCCAGCATTTT. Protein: CASSYQGLQPQHF.

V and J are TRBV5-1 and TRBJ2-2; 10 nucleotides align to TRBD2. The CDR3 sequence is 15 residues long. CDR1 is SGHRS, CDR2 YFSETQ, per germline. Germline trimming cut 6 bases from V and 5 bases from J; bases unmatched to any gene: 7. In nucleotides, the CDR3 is TGCGCCAGCAAAAACCTAGCGGGAGAAACCGGGGAGCTGTTTTTT. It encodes CASKNLAGETGELFF.

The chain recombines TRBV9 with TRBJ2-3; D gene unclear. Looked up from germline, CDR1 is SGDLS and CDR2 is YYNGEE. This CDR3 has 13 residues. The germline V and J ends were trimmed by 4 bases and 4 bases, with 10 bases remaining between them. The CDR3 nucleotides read TGTGCCAGCAGCTCGATCCAGGCAGATACGCAGTATTTT. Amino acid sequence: CASSSIQADTQYF.

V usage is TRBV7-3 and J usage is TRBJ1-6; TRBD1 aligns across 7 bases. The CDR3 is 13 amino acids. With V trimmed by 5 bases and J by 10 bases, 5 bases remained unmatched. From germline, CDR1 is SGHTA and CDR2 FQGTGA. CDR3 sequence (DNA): TGTGCCAGCAGCCCCGGGACAGCCTCACCCCTCCACTTT. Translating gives CASSPGTASPLHF.